Shown below are 6 T cell receptor beta chains from a single sample sequenced in a study of shared clonotypes between healthy human individuals. The assay was immunoSEQ multiplex PCR, and TCRdb's table has in-frame clones only and misses some. The repertoire holds approximately 620,000 clones, with approximately 97% as singletons. Sequencing was done on a sample of naive CD4+ T cells sorted from blood. Subset of the sample: CD45RA+ positively selected. The receptors come from a woman in her thirties in good health.

The chain combines TRBV28 with TRBJ1-1, with D perhaps TRBD1 (6 bases). CDR1 is MDHEN and CDR2 is SYDVKM in the germline V gene. V lost 2 bases and J lost 0, with 10 bases in between. This CDR3 contains 15 residues. The CDR3 here is CASSLGGAMNTEAFF. In DNA, the CDR3 is TGTGCCAGCAGTTTAGGGGGGGCCATGAACACTGAAGCTTTCTTT.

The V and J genes are TRBV5-1 and TRBJ2-7; D is uncertain. CDR3 size: 14 residues. The germline V gene has CDR1 SGHRS and CDR2 YFSETQ. With 0 bases removed from V and 3 bases from J, the gap between germline ends came to 10 bases. The CDR3 sequence: CASSLGTGGYEQYF. The DNA for the CDR3 is TGCGCCAGCAGCTTGGGGACCGGCGGCTACGAGCAGTACTTC.

This rearrangement joins TRBV5-5 to TRBJ2-7, with 7 bases fitting TRBD2. Trimming at V came to 2 bases and at J to 5 bases, leaving 13 bases not matched to a gene. The V gene's germline CDR1 is SGHKS and CDR2 YYEKEE (reference sequence). This CDR3 has 16 residues. The CDR3 nucleotides read TGTGCCAGCAGCTTTCTTCCGGGACTAACTCGGGACGAGCAGTACTTC. It encodes CASSFLPGLTRDEQYF.

The rearrangement uses TRBV4-1 and TRBJ2-3; 13 nucleotides line up with TRBD2. Germline assignment: CDR1 MGHRA and CDR2 YSYEKL. Trimming at V came to 10 bases and at J to 2 bases, leaving 15 bases not matched to a gene. This CDR3 is built from 18 residues. The CDR3, as DNA: TGCGCCACCCGAGAGTTGACTAGCGGGAGGTCCTACACAGATACGCAGTATTTT. It is translated as CATRELTSGRSYTDTQYF.

This sequence joins TRBV7-2 and TRBJ2-5; D assignment may be TRBD1 or TRBD2 (5 bases each). The better agreement between TRBJ2-7 and the DNA end casts doubt on the J call. This CDR3 spans 13 amino acids. Germline V gene sequence: CDR1 SGHTA, CDR2 FQGNSA. Here the CDR3 DNA reads TGTGCCAGCAGCGGGACGTCCTCCTACGAGCAGTACTTC. Translating it yields CASSGTSSYEQYF.

This chain links TRBV6-1 with TRBJ1-1, with D unresolved. V was shortened by 6 bases and J by 1 base, with 9 bases between the two germline ends. This CDR3 is 13 amino acids long. CDR1 is MNHNS and CDR2 is SASEGT in the germline V gene. The CDR3 coding sequence is TGTGCCAGCAGGATTTGGCCGAACACTGAAGCTTTCTTT. The encoded protein is CASRIWPNTEAFF.